Only one count was recorded for the clone carrying this TCR beta chain. No antigen is known for it. The data derive from a study of T cells in tuberculosis. The germline V gene encodes CDR1 SNHLY and CDR2 FYNNEI. V shed 3 bases and J shed 8 bases, with 17 bases lying between them. This CDR3 region has 15 residues. As to time point: new active TB diagnosis, blood taken before or within 7 days of starting treatment. This table comes from immunoSEQ multiplex PCR, and its TCRdb copy is limited to in-frame clones, with some not included. Among some 30,000 clones listed, 86% were seen once. The study's findings and limits: Active tuberculosis alpha repertoires lay closer to GMM-specific TCRs than controls'. A GMM-specific repertoire classifier reached 80% to 90% accuracy, AUROC over 0.85. Shorter CDR3-alpha in active tuberculosis partly drove smaller distances.

The receptor comes from an adult with tuberculosis. The chain is built from TRBV2 and TRBJ2-1; TRBD2 is a possible D gene (6 bases). The sequences come from PBMCs, collected at tuberculosis diagnosis. The DNA for the CDR3 is TGTGCCAGCAGTGAGGGGGGAGTACGGATAGATGAGCAGTTCTTC. As protein: CASSEGGVRIDEQFF.